The following is a TCR beta chain sequence with its context. In this sample, this clonotype turned up many times. Its antigen is not yet known. No base quality values were provided; no much bigger clone lies one nucleotide off. The label giving this sample's time point can be read as: patch test 2, 6 weeks after DPC sensitization. The treatment or condition label for this specimen denotes: therapeutic diphenylcyclopropenone sensitization with weekly scalp DPC. At every patch-test visit, the blood draw took place before the patch test was put on. Patients were considered eligible if aged 18 to 70, diagnosed with alopecia and deemed suitable for DPC therapy, and patients were excluded if pregnant. Total RNA was extracted from unfractionated whole blood that had been collected in Tempus Blood RNA tubes. The CDR3, from cysteine to phenylalanine, totals 13 residues. The retained sequence is limited to the CDR3, 39 bases, with the frame set at the first base. From the germline V gene, CDR1 is MDHEN and CDR2 is SYDVKM. V loses 8 bases, J loses 10 bases, and the germline ends lie 15 bases apart.

This sample was included in a study of human T cells and chemical hapten exposure (dated by TCRdb to the early 2020s). Regarding the study in general: For sensitization, 2% DPC in acetone was applied to a roughly 2 cm by roughly 2 cm area of upper inner arm skin. The study tracked peripheral blood TCR repertoire changes in vivo during primary and secondary sensitization to the hapten diphenylcyclopropenone (DPC) in alopecia patients. Throughout the roughly 26-week study period, patients were also given weekly therapeutic DPC doses on the scalp. The patient cohort, mostly female, included alopecia areata with under or over 50% scalp involvement, alopecia totalis and alopecia universalis. The libraries were sequenced as a pool, and the TCR yield per sample differed mostly because of small variations in library volumes within the pool. Patient blood was sampled pre-sensitization (week 0) and at 2, 6 and about 24 weeks after DPC sensitization. Patch tests used Finn chambers with 0.01% DPC on the upper back, scored after 6 days by International Contact Dermatitis Research Group standards. For TCR sequencing, blood came from 25 to 35 alopecia patients at anywhere from one to four time points (pre-sensitization, 2, 6 and 24 weeks).

The receptor library was made with RACE. Data came from a NextSeq 500. During library preparation, unique molecular identifiers were attached to individual cDNA molecules so that TCRs could be counted in a quantitative, reproducible way. Both TCR alpha and TCR beta chains were sequenced from each blood RNA sample. Per the authors' processing: A median of approximately 96,000 TCRs per sample was observed, with a range of about 23,224 to 700,000. The Decombinator software suite was used to annotate the V, J and CDR3 of the TCR reads. Every sample was subsampled to the same number of TCRs (28,000) for the PS versus PT1 abundance plots. Expanded TCRs were defined as absent before sensitization and observed at least eight times at the 2-week time point. The public sequencing data were trimmed at Q25 with fastp and processed into clonotypes with MiXCR by TCRdb, which kept only in-frame beta chains. Each entry is one CDR3 protein sequence, shown with its most common DNA and genes. The V and J calls reflect TCRdb's pipeline rather than the authors' work. The sample table contains 90,000 to 110,000 distinct CDR3 sequences; only one count was recorded for about a tenth of them. 3% to 3.5% of the sample is held by the ten biggest clonotypes.

The paper as a whole reports these results and caveats: DPC sensitization did not change how many TCRs were above 1 in 1000 frequency, and no evidence was found of alterations in global repertoire structure. Compared with pre-sensitization or healthy control sets, expanded TCRs formed significantly more large CDR3 similarity clusters, which is consistent with antigen-driven responses. After repeated subsampling, the strength of the expansion versus patch-test correlation and the threshold at which it became significant changed. A positive correlation was found between the number of PT1 expanded TCRs and patch test score, with significance reached at thresholds 8, 16 and 32 but not 4. Because all patients had alopecia, a presumed autoimmune disease, the immune response of the patients might differ from that of healthy individuals.

The V gene is TRBV28 and the J gene is TRBJ1-6, with TRBD1 perhaps the D gene, on 5 matching bases. Sample: whole blood, taken in connection with sensitization to the hapten diphenylcyclopropenone (DPC). This clonotype originated in a woman in her thirties or forties with alopecia areata. Some clones in this sample may be carry-over from other donors' samples. The CDR3 protein is CASANGAGSPLHF. The sequenced DNA is TGTGCCAGCGCGAATGGGGCCGGGTCACCCCTCCACTTT.